The 27 T cell receptor beta chains listed next were all sequenced from one sample in a study of CD8+CD57+ T cells in acquired aplastic anemia. Genomic DNA templated the TCR beta VDJ and CDR3 profiling. From the reads, TCRdb called clonotypes with MiXCR, one entry per CDR3 protein. The sample gives 200,000 or so distinct CDR3 sequences, 50% to 70% of which show up once; roughly 53% is in the top ten. Patients chosen for sequencing had CD8+CD57+ cells that had expanded, as shown by flow cytometry. Sample: sorted CD4+, CD8+, or CD8+CD57+ T cells (not recorded which) from PBMCs. The source is a human donor with aplastic anemia.

This clonotype occurred many times. J is TRBJ1-1 and V is TRBV20-1, with D maybe TRBD1 (5 bases). The CDR3 sequence is 14 residues long. The ends were cut back, 6 bases at V and 5 bases at J, with 19 bases in the middle. The germline CDR1 and CDR2 sequences are DFQATT and SNEGSKA (reference sequence). The CDR3 is CSAEGAAGRTEAFF. The DNA of the CDR3 is TGCAGTGCCGAAGGTGCGGCAGGGCGGACTGAAGCTTTCTTT.

The genes are TRBV15 and TRBJ2-7; the match to TRBD1 covers 9 bases. The CDR3 extends over 16 amino acids. CDR1 is LNHNV, CDR2 YYDKDF, per germline (reference sequence). V lost 3 bases, J lost 3 bases, and 9 bases stayed unmatched. DNA of the CDR3: TGTGCCACCAGCAGCTCCAGCCCGGGACAGGGCTACGAGCAGTACTTC. Encoded protein: CATSSSSPGQGYEQYF. Complete variable domain (other parts from reference TRBV15 and TRBJ2-7): DAMVIQNPRYQVTQFGKPVTLSCSQTLNHNVMYWYQQKSSQAPKLLFHYYDKDFNNEADTPDNFQSRRPNTSFCFLDIRSPGLGDTAMYLCATSSSSPGQGYEQYFGPGTRLTVT.

The CDR3 spells CATSGDGRQPYEQYF. The DNA of the CDR3 is TGTGCCACCAGCGGGGACGGCAGGCAACCCTACGAGCAGTACTTC. The chain recombines TRBV15 with TRBJ2-7; D tentatively fits TRBD1 or TRBD2 (5 bases each). The CDR3 is 15 residues long. V lost 5 bases, J lost 2 bases, and 16 bases lay in between. Germline assignment: CDR1 LNHNV and CDR2 YYDKDF (reference sequence). Based on the CDR3 plus reference TRBV15 and TRBJ2-7, the full variable domain is DAMVIQNPRYQVTQFGKPVTLSCSQTLNHNVMYWYQQKSSQAPKLLFHYYDKDFNNEADTPDNFQSRRPNTSFCFLDIRSPGLGDTAMYLCATSGDGRQPYEQYFGPGTRLTVT.

This sequence joins TRBV29-1 and TRBJ2-1, with a weak D call TRBD1 (6 bases). CDR1 is SQVTM, CDR2 ANQGSEA, per germline. Trimming shortened V by 4 bases and J by 8 bases, and 12 bases separated the two germline ends. The CDR3 length is 12 residues. For the CDR3, the DNA is TGCAGCGTTGCCCGGACAGCCGATGAGCAGTTCTTC. Protein product: CSVARTADEQFF.

V and J are TRBV10-3 and TRBJ2-3; TRBD1 is a possible D gene (5 bases). Germline CDR1 ENHRY, CDR2 SYGVKD. The CDR3 sequence is 15 residues long. V lost 4 bases and J 11 bases, leaving 22 bases between the germline ends. Here the CDR3 reads CAISAGTLGNQGQYF. CDR3 nucleotide sequence: TGTGCCATCAGTGCCGGAACGTTGGGAAATCAGGGGCAGTATTTT.

As for this clonotype: The conserved phenylalanine or tryptophan normally closing the CDR3 is absent here, so this likely arose from a read error. The limits of the CDR3 on the DNA are not certain, so only TCRdb's listed CDR3 is given. This sequence joins TRBV29-1 and TRBJ2-1; the table names TRBD1, a call not compared with the DNA. Germline loops: CDR1 SQVTM, CDR2 ANQGSEA. A total of 9 residues make up the CDR3, ends included. CDR3 amino acids: CSVDEDREL.

The chain links TRBV7-9 to TRBJ1-1; D call uncertain. V gave up 5 bases and J gave up 4 bases, with 11 bases separating them. This CDR3 has 13 amino acids. The germline CDR1 and CDR2 sequences are SEHNR and FQNEAQ (reference sequence). CDR3 sequence: CASSENTGTEAFF. CDR3 DNA sequence: TGTGCCAGCAGCGAGAATACGGGCACTGAAGCTTTCTTT.

This sequence joins TRBV19 and TRBJ1-3; TRBD1 might be the D (6 bases). The CDR3 extends over 14 amino acids. CDR1 and CDR2 from the germline V gene are LNHDA and SQIVND (reference sequence). Trimming took off 4 bases at V and 2 bases at J, with 9 bases between the two ends. In nucleotides, the CDR3 is TGTGCCAGTAGTACACAGGGAGCTGGAAACACCATATATTTT. Its protein product is CASSTQGAGNTIYF.

This clonotype was seen only once. The chain uses TRBV29-1 and TRBJ2-7; unclear D gene. Germline CDR1 is SQVTM and CDR2 is ANQGSEA. V dropped 3 bases and J dropped 2 bases, with 8 bases sitting between them. The CDR3 is 12 amino acids. The CDR3, as DNA: TGCAGCGTTGACACGGAGACCTACGAGCAGTACTTC. It translates to CSVDTETYEQYF.

The V call is TRBV7-4, the J call TRBJ2-1, with D possibly matching TRBD2 (5 bases). The V and J ends lost 3 bases and 4 bases respectively, with 16 bases between them. The CDR3 spans 16 residues. Germline CDR1 and CDR2: SGHVT and SQSDAQ. The CDR3 sequence: CASSFPRVGGYNEQFF. CDR3 bases: TGTGCCAGCAGCTTCCCTCGGGTCGGAGGATACAATGAGCAGTTCTTC.

This clonotype came up a few times. CDR3 region: CSARRTGYSNQPQHF. The CDR3 DNA reads TGCAGTGCTAGACGGACAGGGTATAGCAATCAGCCCCAGCATTTT. The chain carries TRBV20-1 and TRBJ1-5; 8 positions match TRBD1. Germline V gene data show CDR1 as DFQATT and CDR2 as SNEGSKA (reference sequence). Trimming took 2 bases from V and 0 from J; bases not matched to a gene: 3. The CDR3 covers 15 residues.

The chain is built from TRBV24-1 and TRBJ2-7; TRBD2 is a possible D gene (5 bases). The V end lost 5 bases, the J end lost 2 bases, and 9 bases lay between the germline ends. The CDR3 sequence is 13 residues long. CDR1 KGHDR and CDR2 SFDVKD come from the germline V gene. The CDR3 DNA follows: TGTGCCACCAGTGCCGGAGGACCCTACGAGCAGTACTTC. It specifies CATSAGGPYEQYF.

This chain connects TRBV9 to TRBJ1-2, with a weak D call TRBD1 (5 bases). The V gene lost 0 bases and the J gene lost 2 bases, with 14 bases spanning the gap. Looked up from germline, CDR1 is SGDLS and CDR2 is YYNGEE. The CDR3 sequence is 16 residues long. The CDR3 sequence is CASSVETGGRNYGYTF. The CDR3 DNA reads as TGTGCCAGCAGCGTAGAGACCGGGGGAAGAAACTATGGCTACACCTTC.

This clonotype came up a few times. V usage is TRBV20-1 and J usage is TRBJ2-3; D is ambiguous. The CDR3 is 14 amino acids. V lost 1 base to trimming and J lost 1 base, with 9 bases between them. Germline V gene data show CDR1 as DFQATT and CDR2 as SNEGSKA (reference sequence). Written as DNA, the CDR3 is TGCAGTGCTAGAGTACCCCCTCGCACAGATACGCAGTATTTT. This gives the protein CSARVPPRTDTQYF.

The chain employs TRBV7-2 and TRBJ2-7; TRBD1 matches at 11 bases. The CDR3 contains 14 residues. V lost 5 bases, J lost 6 bases, and 6 bases stayed unmatched. CDR1 is SGHTA and CDR2 is FQGNSA in the germline V gene. The CDR3 loop reads CASSTGQGASEQYF. CDR3 nucleotides: TGTGCCAGCAGCACCGGACAGGGGGCGAGCGAGCAGTACTTC.

The J gene is TRBJ1-2, the V gene TRBV24-1; D remains unclear. The CDR3 is 13 residues long. Trimming removed 6 bases from V and 3 bases from J, with 10 bases in between. Per germline, CDR1 KGHDR and CDR2 SFDVKD. CDR3 region: CATSIGPDYGYTF. Here the CDR3 DNA reads TGTGCCACCAGTATAGGTCCCGACTATGGCTACACCTTC.

V usage is TRBV20-1 and J usage is TRBJ2-2, with D unresolved. The CDR3 is made up of 14 amino acids. Germline V CDR1 and CDR2: DFQATT, SNEGSKA (reference sequence). The V and J ends lost 5 bases and 1 base respectively, with 11 bases between them. As DNA, the CDR3 is TGCAGTGCTCCCAGTCGTCAGAACACCGGGGAGCTGTTTTTT. Protein sequence: CSAPSRQNTGELFF.

The chain employs TRBV20-1 and TRBJ1-1, with TRBD1 as a possible D gene (5 bases). Germline V gene lookup returns CDR1 DFQATT and CDR2 SNEGSKA (reference sequence). Trimming removed 8 bases from V and 1 base from J, with 14 bases in between. There are 13 residues in the CDR3. The CDR3 DNA sequence: TGCAGTACCAACCAGGACAAGAACACTGAAGCTTTCTTT. Translation: CSTNQDKNTEAFF.

This clonotype was picked up a small number of times. This rearrangement joins TRBV4-1 to TRBJ2-1; D not resolved. Trimming cost V 1 base and J 10 bases, with 17 bases left between them. Germline values: CDR1 MGHRA, CDR2 YSYEKL. The CDR3 is made up of 15 amino acids. The DNA for the CDR3 is TGCGCCAGCAGCCAAGTTGTGACCGCCCTGTCAGAGCAGTTCTTC. Translated: CASSQVVTALSEQFF.

The gene calls are TRBV24-1 and TRBJ1-2; tentative D call: TRBD1 (5 bases). V shed 0 bases and J shed 4 bases, with 17 bases lying between them. This CDR3 is 17 amino acids long. Germline V CDR1 and CDR2: KGHDR, SFDVKD. Written as DNA, the CDR3 is TGTGCCACCAGTGATTTGTCGGGGCCCGAGCCTTTCTATGGCTACACCTTC. Its translation is CATSDLSGPEPFYGYTF.

The CDR3 here is CASSLMVQSYEQYF. The CDR3 bases are TGTGCCAGCAGCTTAATGGTACAGTCCTACGAGCAGTACTTC. The rearrangement uses TRBV7-2 and TRBJ2-7; D not certain. Germline CDR1 is SGHTA and CDR2 is FQGNSA. V was clipped by 2 bases and J by 1 base, with 9 bases between them. CDR3 size: 14 residues. Complete variable domain (other parts from reference TRBV7-2 and TRBJ2-7): GAGVSQSPSNKVTEKGKDVELRCDPISGHTALYWYRQSLGQGLEFLIYFQGNSAPDKSGLPSDRFSAERTGGSVSTLTIQRTQQEDSAVYLCASSLMVQSYEQYFGPGTRLTVT.

V is TRBV6-2 or TRBV6-3 and J is TRBJ2-3; 10 nucleotides match TRBD2. This CDR3 contains 14 residues. The V gene end was trimmed by 2 bases and the J gene end by 8 bases; junction bases not matched to a gene: 4. Per the germline V gene, CDR1 is MNHEY and CDR2 is SVGEGT. The chain's CDR3 is CASSYLAGVATQYF. The CDR3 nucleotides read TGTGCCAGCAGTTACCTAGCGGGAGTCGCTACGCAGTATTTT.

The V call is TRBV10-3, the J call TRBJ1-1; a possible D gene is TRBD1 (5 bases). CDR1 ENHRY and CDR2 SYGVKD come from the germline V gene. The V and J ends lost 6 bases and 0 bases respectively, with 11 bases between them. The CDR3 runs to 14 residues. The CDR3 DNA follows: TGTGCCATCAGGGCAGGGACCCTGAACACTGAAGCTTTCTTT. Its protein is CAIRAGTLNTEAFF.

This clonotype was recorded once. The chain employs TRBV25-1 and TRBJ2-3; TRBD2 agrees at 12 bases. The J segment lost 2 bases and the V segment lost 6 bases, leaving 6 bases of the junction unmatched. Germline V CDR1 and CDR2: MGHDK, SYGVNS. This CDR3 contains 16 residues. CDR3 protein: CASSTSGGTFTDTQYF. CDR3 coding DNA: TGTGCCAGCAGCACTAGCGGGGGGACCTTCACAGATACGCAGTATTTT.

The V gene is TRBV19, the J gene TRBJ2-1; a possible D gene is TRBD1 (6 bases). CDR1 and CDR2 from the germline V gene are LNHDA and SQIVND (reference sequence). The CDR3 is made up of 12 amino acids. Trimming removed 3 bases from V and 10 bases from J, with 10 bases in between. The CDR3 DNA sequence: TGTGCCAGTAGTATGGGACAATGGGAGCAGTTCTTC. Protein: CASSMGQWEQFF.

This clonotype was found a few times. The V call is TRBV9, the J call TRBJ2-1, with D tentatively TRBD1 (6 bases). V lost 0 bases, J lost 2 bases, and 9 bases lay in between. The V gene's germline CDR1 is SGDLS and CDR2 YYNGEE. The CDR3 is made up of 15 amino acids. CDR3 DNA sequence: TGTGCCAGCAGCGTAGGTGGGGGCCCCTACAATGAGCAGTTCTTC. This codes for CASSVGGGPYNEQFF.

The CDR3 DNA reads TGCGCCAGCAGCTTGGTACTCGGGACTAGCGGGGGGGCGTACTACGAGCAGTACTTC. Translation: CASSLVLGTSGGAYYEQYF. This sequence joins TRBV5-1 and TRBJ2-7; 16 nucleotides agree with TRBD2. The CDR3 is 19 amino acids. J lost 3 bases, V lost 0 bases, and 9 bases had no gene match. Germline CDR1 is SGHRS and CDR2 is YFSETQ.